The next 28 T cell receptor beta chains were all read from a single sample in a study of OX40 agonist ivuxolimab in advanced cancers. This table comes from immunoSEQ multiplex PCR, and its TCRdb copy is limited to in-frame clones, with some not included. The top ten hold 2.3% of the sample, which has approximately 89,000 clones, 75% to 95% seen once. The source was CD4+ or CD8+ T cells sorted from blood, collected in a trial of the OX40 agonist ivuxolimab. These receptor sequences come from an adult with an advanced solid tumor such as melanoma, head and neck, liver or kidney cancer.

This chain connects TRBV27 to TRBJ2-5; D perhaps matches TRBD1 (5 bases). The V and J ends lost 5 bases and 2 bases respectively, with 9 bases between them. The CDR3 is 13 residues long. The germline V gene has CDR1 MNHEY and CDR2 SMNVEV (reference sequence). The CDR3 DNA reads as TGTGCCAGCAGTACAGGTGAACAAGAGACCCAGTACTTC. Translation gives CASSTGEQETQYF.

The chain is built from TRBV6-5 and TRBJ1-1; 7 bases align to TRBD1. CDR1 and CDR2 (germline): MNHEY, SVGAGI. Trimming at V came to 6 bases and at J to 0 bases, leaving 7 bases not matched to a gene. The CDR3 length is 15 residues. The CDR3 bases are TGTGCCAGCAGCTCGGGACAGCGCATGAACACTGAAGCTTTCTTT. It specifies CASSSGQRMNTEAFF.

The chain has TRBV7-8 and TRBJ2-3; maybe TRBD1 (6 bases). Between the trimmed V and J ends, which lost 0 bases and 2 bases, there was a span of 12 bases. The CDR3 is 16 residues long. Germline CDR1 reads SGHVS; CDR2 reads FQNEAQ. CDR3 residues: CASSLAARGPTDTQYF. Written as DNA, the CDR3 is TGTGCCAGCAGCTTAGCGGCCAGGGGCCCCACAGATACGCAGTATTTT.

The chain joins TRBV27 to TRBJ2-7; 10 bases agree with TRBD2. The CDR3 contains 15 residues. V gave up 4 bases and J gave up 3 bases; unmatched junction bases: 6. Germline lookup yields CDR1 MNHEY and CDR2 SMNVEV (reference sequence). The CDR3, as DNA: TGTGCCAGCAGTTCCTTAACTAGCGGGATCTACGAGCAGTACTTC. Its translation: CASSSLTSGIYEQYF.

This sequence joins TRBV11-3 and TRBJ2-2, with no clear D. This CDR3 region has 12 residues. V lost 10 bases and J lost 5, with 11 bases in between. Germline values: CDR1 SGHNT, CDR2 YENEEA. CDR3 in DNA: TGTGCCACCGGAAGAACAACCGGGGAGCTGTTTTTT. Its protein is CATGRTTGELFF.

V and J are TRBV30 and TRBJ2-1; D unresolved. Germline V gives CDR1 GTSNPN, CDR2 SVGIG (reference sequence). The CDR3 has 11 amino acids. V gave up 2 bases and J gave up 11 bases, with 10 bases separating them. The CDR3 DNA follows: TGTGCCTGGAGTTTGGGGTCGCAGCAGTTCTTC. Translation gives CAWSLGSQQFF.

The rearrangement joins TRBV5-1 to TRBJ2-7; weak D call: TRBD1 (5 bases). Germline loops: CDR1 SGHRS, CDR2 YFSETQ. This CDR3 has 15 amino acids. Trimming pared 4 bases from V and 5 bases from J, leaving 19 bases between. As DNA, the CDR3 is TGCGCCAGCAGCCCGATGTCCCAGGGAACTAACGAGCAGTACTTC. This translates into CASSPMSQGTNEQYF.

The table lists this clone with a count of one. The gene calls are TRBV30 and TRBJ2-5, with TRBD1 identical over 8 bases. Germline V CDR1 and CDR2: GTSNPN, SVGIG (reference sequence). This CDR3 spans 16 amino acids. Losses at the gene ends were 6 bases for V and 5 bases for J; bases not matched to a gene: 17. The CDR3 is CACLMMGRGRGETQYF. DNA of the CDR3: TGTGCCTGCCTGATGATGGGCAGGGGGCGCGGGGAGACCCAGTACTTC. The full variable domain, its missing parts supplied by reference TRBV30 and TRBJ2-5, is SQTIHQWPATLVQPVGSPLSLECTVEGTSNPNLYWYRQAAGRGLQLLFYSVGIGQISSEVPQNLSASRPQDRQFILSSKKLLLSDSGFYLCACLMMGRGRGETQYFGPGTRLLVL.

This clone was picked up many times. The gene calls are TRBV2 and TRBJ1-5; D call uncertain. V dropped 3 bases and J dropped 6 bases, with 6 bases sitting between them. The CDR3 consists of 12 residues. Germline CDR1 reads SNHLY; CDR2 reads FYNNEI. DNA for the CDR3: TGTGCCAGCAGTGAGATACCTCAGCCCCAGCATTTT. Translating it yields CASSEIPQPQHF. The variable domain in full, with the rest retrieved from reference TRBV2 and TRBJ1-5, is EPEVTQTPSHQVTQMGQEVILRCVPISNHLYFYWYRQILGQKVEFLVSFYNNEISEKSEIFDDQFSVERPDGSNFTLKIRSTKLEDSAMYFCASSEIPQPQHFGDGTRLSIL.

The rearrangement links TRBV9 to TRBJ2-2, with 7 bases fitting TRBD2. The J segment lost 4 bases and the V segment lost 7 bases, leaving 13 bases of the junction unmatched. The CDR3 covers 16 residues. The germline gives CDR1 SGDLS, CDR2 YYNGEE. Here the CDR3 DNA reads TGTGCCAGCGGCTACTCCATAGCGGGTATCACCGGGGAGCTGTTTTTT. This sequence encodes CASGYSIAGITGELFF.

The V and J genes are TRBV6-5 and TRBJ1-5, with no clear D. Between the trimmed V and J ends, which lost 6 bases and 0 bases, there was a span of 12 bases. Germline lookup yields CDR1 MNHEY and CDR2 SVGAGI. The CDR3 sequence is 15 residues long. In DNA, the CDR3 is TGTGCCAGCAGAACACAGCAGTATAGCAATCAGCCCCAGCATTTT. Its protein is CASRTQQYSNQPQHF.

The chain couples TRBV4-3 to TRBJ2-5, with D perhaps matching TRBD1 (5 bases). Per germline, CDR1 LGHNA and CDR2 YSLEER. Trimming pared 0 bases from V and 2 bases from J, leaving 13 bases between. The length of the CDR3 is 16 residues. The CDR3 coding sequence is TGCGCCAGCAGCCAAGACGTGGGGCGTGGGCAAGAGACCCAGTACTTC. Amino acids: CASSQDVGRGQETQYF.

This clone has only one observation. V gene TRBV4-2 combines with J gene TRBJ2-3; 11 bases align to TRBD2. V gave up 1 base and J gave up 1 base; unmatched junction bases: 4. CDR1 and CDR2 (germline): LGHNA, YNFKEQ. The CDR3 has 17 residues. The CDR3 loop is CASSQGILAGGTDTQYF. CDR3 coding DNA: TGTGCCAGCAGCCAAGGGATACTAGCGGGAGGCACAGATACGCAGTATTTT.

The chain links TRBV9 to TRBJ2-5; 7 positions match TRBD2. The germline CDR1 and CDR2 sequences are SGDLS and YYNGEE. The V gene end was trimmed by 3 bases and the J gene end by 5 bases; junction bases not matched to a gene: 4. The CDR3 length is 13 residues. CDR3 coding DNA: TGTGCCAGCAGCGGGACTAGTCTGGAGACCCAGTACTTC. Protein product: CASSGTSLETQYF. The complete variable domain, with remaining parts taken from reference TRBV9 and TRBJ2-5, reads DSGVTQTPKHLITATGQRVTLRCSPRSGDLSVYWYQQSLDQGLQFLIQYYNGEERAKGNILERFSAQQFPDLHSELNLSSLELGDSALYFCASSGTSLETQYFGPGTRLLVL.

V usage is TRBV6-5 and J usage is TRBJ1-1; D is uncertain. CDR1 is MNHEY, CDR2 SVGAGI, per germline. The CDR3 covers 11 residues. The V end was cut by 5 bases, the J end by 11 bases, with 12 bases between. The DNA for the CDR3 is TGTGCCAGCAGTGGAGGCTTTAGGGCTTTCTTT. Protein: CASSGGFRAFF.

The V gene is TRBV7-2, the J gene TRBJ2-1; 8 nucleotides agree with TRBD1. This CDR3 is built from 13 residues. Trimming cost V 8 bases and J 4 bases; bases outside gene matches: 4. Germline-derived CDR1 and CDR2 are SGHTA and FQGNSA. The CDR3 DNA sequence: TGTGCCAGCCAAGACAGGGGTTACAATGAGCAGTTCTTC. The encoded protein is CASQDRGYNEQFF.

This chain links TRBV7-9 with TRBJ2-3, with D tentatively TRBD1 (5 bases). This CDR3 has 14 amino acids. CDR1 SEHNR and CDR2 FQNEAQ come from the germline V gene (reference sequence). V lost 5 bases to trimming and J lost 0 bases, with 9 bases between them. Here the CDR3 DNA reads TGTGCCAGCAGCCACGGACAAAGCACAGATACGCAGTATTTT. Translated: CASSHGQSTDTQYF. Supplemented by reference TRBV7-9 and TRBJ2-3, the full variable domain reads DTGVSQNPRHKITKRGQNVTFRCDPISEHNRLYWYRQTLGQGPEFLTYFQNEAQLEKSRLLSDRFSAERPKGSFSTLEIQRTEQGDSAMYLCASSHGQSTDTQYFGPGTRLTVL.

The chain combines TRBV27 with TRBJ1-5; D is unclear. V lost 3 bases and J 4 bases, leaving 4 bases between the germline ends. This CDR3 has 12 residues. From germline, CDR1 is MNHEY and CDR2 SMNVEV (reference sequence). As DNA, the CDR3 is TGTGCCAGCAGTTTTCGAAATCAGCCCCAGCATTTT. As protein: CASSFRNQPQHF.

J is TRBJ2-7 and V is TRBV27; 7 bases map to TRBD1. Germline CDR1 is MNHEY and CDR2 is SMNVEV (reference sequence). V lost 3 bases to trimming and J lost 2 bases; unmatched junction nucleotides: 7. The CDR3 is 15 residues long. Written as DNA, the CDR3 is TGTGCCAGCAGTTTCGTGGGGACAGTACCCTACGAGCAGTACTTC. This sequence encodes CASSFVGTVPYEQYF.

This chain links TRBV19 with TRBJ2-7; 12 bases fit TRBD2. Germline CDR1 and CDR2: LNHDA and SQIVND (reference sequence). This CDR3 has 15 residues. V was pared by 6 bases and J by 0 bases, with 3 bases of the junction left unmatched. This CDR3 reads CASRRTSGTSYEQYF. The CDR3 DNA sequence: TGTGCCAGTAGACGGACTAGCGGGACCTCCTACGAGCAGTACTTC.

The chain's CDR3 is CASSYSRQRRETQYF. CDR3 nucleotides: TGTGCCAGCAGTTACTCGAGGCAGAGGCGGGAGACCCAGTACTTC. The chain combines TRBV6-6 with TRBJ2-5; D unresolved. The V end lost 0 bases, the J end lost 5 bases, and 13 bases lay between the germline ends. The CDR3 sequence is 15 residues long. The germline V gene encodes CDR1 MNHNY and CDR2 SVGAGI (reference sequence).

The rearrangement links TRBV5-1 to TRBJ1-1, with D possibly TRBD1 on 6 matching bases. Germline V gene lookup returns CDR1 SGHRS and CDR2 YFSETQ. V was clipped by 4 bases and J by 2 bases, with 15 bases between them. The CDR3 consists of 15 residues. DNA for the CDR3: TGCGCCAGCAGCAGAACGGGACAAGCAAACACTGAAGCTTTCTTT. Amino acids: CASSRTGQANTEAFF.

The CDR3 nucleotides read TGTGCCTGGAGTCCAGGCGGCTCCTACGAGCAGTACTTC. The encoded protein is CAWSPGGSYEQYF. The chain combines TRBV30 with TRBJ2-7; D remains ambiguous. The CDR3 runs 13 residues. V lost 2 bases and J 0 bases, leaving 8 bases between the germline ends. Germline CDR1 and CDR2: GTSNPN and SVGIG (reference sequence).

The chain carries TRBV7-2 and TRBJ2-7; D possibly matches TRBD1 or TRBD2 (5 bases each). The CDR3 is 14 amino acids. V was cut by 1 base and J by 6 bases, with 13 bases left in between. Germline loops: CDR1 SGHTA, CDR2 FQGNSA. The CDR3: CASSLVEGAGEQYF. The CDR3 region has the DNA TGTGCCAGCAGCTTAGTCGAAGGGGCGGGCGAGCAGTACTTC.

For the CDR3, the DNA is TGCGCCAGCAGCTTGGAGCCTAGCGGGAGGGTCACAGATACGCAGTATTTT. Protein: CASSLEPSGRVTDTQYF. The chain links TRBV5-1 to TRBJ2-3, with 12 bases aligning to TRBD2. J gave up 2 bases and V 0 bases, and 4 bases lay outside the gene matches. Germline CDR1 reads SGHRS; CDR2 reads YFSETQ. The CDR3 extends over 17 amino acids.

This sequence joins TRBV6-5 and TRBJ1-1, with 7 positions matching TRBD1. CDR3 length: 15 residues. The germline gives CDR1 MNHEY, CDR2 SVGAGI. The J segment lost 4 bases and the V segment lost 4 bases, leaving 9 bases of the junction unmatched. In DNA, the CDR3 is TGTGCCAGCAGTTTTGACAGGGTAGAGACCACTGAAGCTTTCTTT. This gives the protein CASSFDRVETTEAFF.

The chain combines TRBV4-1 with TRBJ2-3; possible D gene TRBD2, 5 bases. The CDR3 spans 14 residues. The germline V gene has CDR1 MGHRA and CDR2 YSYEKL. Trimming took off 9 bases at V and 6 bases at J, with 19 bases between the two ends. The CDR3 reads CASRNLAGEDTQYF. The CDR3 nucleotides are TGCGCCAGTAGAAATCTAGCTGGAGAGGATACGCAGTATTTT.

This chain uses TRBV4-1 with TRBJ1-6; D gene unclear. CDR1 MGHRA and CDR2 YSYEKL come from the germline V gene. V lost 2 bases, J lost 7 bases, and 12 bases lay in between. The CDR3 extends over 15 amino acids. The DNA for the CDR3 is TGCGCCAGCAGCCAATTCGAGGGAATCAATTCACCCCTCCACTTT. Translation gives CASSQFEGINSPLHF.